What follows are 11 T cell receptor beta chains derived from one specimen sequenced in a study of identical twins. A single record per CDR3 protein comes from TCRdb applying MiXCR to the 5' RACE reads. The sample yields 200,000 or so distinct CDR3 sequences, about 7.5% seen once. This same sample was also taken into another study, of yellow fever vaccine responses in identical twins.

What was sequenced was memory (CD45RO+) T cells sorted from blood. Source of these receptors: a woman under 30 in good health.

The chain carries TRBV2 and TRBJ2-7, with TRBD2 identical over 15 bases. V dropped 8 bases and J dropped 4; count of bases not matched to a gene: 9. Germline-derived CDR1 and CDR2 are SNHLY and FYNNEI. This CDR3 has 16 amino acids. The CDR3 reads CASDGLAGGPLYEQYF. CDR3 DNA: TGTGCCAGCGATGGACTAGCGGGAGGGCCCTTGTACGAGCAGTACTTC.

The chain employs TRBV20-1 and TRBJ2-1; 10 bases agree with TRBD2. The V gene end was trimmed by 0 bases and the J gene end by 4 bases; junction bases not matched to a gene: 9. This CDR3 has 17 residues. Germline CDR1 reads DFQATT; CDR2 reads SNEGSKA (reference sequence). CDR3 sequence reads: CSARDARTSGIYNEQFF. The DNA for the CDR3 is TGCAGTGCTAGAGACGCGAGGACTAGCGGAATTTACAATGAGCAGTTCTTC.

This clonotype was found many times. The V and J genes are TRBV12-3 or TRBV12-4 and TRBJ1-1; a weak D match, TRBD1 (6 bases). CDR3 length: 14 amino acids. V was clipped by 5 bases and J by 2 bases, with 12 bases between them. This CDR3 is CASSKIQGNTEAFF. The CDR3 nucleotides read TGTGCCAGCAGTAAAATACAGGGAAACACTGAAGCTTTCTTT.

At least ten counts were recorded for this clonotype. The rearrangement uses TRBV6-1 and TRBJ2-7; D possibly corresponds to TRBD2 (7 bases). This CDR3 has 16 amino acids. Looked up from germline, CDR1 is MNHNS and CDR2 is SASEGT. V shed 6 bases and J shed 4 bases, with 22 bases lying between them. The CDR3 protein is CASRKATGGGGYEQYF. CDR3 in DNA: TGTGCCAGCAGAAAAGCCACGGGGGGAGGGGGGTACGAGCAGTACTTC.

The chain links TRBV7-8 to TRBJ2-5; 14 bases agree with TRBD2. The CDR3 loop spans 17 amino acids. V was pared by 1 base and J by 3 bases, with 4 bases of the junction left unmatched. Germline V gives CDR1 SGHVS, CDR2 FQNEAQ. CDR3 coding DNA: TGTGCCAGCAGCTTAGTCCGACTAGCGGGAGGGAAAGAGACCCAGTACTTC. Protein sequence: CASSLVRLAGGKETQYF.

This clonotype has a count of ten or more. The CDR3 DNA reads TGTGCCATCAGTGAGTCGAGGGGGGCCTACGAGCAGTACTTC. It codes for CAISESRGAYEQYF. The chain uses TRBV10-3 and TRBJ2-7; D is perhaps TRBD1 or TRBD2 (6 bases each). This CDR3 spans 14 amino acids. The V gene lost 0 bases and the J gene lost 2 bases, with 8 bases spanning the gap. Germline CDR1 is ENHRY and CDR2 is SYGVKD.

A few counts support this clonotype. The CDR3 spells CSARDRLAGGHSGELFF. DNA for the CDR3: TGCAGTGCTAGAGATCGACTAGCGGGGGGGCATAGCGGGGAGCTGTTTTTT. V is TRBV20-1 and J is TRBJ2-2, with TRBD2 matching 14 bases. The CDR3 is 17 amino acids. Trimming at V came to 0 bases and at J to 7 bases, leaving 7 bases not matched to a gene. Germline lookup yields CDR1 DFQATT and CDR2 SNEGSKA (reference sequence).

This clonotype was observed many times. The chain recombines TRBV3-1 with TRBJ1-1; no clear D. V lost 7 bases to trimming and J lost 1 base, with 13 bases between them. CDR1 and CDR2 from the germline V gene are LGHDT and YNNKEL (reference sequence). This CDR3 has 14 amino acids. CDR3 in amino acids: CASKIGAGNTEAFF. In DNA form, the CDR3 reads TGTGCCAGCAAGATAGGAGCAGGGAACACTGAAGCTTTCTTT.

Here the CDR3 DNA reads TGCGCCAGCAGCGAGACCACAGATACGCAGTATTTT. It encodes CASSETTDTQYF. This chain connects TRBV5-1 to TRBJ2-3, with no clear D. The CDR3 has 12 amino acids. V lost 4 bases and J lost 2, with 5 bases in between. The germline CDR1 and CDR2 sequences are SGHRS and YFSETQ.

V gene TRBV2 combines with J gene TRBJ2-3; D is possibly TRBD1 (6 bases). CDR1 is SNHLY, CDR2 FYNNEI, per germline. This CDR3 is built from 14 residues. V was cut by 5 bases and J by 1 base, with 10 bases left in between. The CDR3 reads CASSRWTGTDTQYF. CDR3 sequence (DNA): TGTGCCAGCAGTCGCTGGACAGGCACAGATACGCAGTATTTT. Filled out from reference TRBV2 and TRBJ2-3, the complete variable domain reads EPEVTQTPSHQVTQMGQEVILRCVPISNHLYFYWYRQILGQKVEFLVSFYNNEISEKSEIFDDQFSVERPDGSNFTLKIRSTKLEDSAMYFCASSRWTGTDTQYFGPGTRLTVL.

This chain uses TRBV18 with TRBJ2-3; D gene ambiguous. The CDR3 runs to 13 residues. The germline gives CDR1 KGHSH, CDR2 LQKENI. V lost 5 bases, J lost 6 bases, and 12 bases lay in between. CDR3 residues: CASSASAADTQYF. The CDR3 DNA sequence: TGTGCCAGCTCAGCTTCGGCAGCCGATACGCAGTATTTT.